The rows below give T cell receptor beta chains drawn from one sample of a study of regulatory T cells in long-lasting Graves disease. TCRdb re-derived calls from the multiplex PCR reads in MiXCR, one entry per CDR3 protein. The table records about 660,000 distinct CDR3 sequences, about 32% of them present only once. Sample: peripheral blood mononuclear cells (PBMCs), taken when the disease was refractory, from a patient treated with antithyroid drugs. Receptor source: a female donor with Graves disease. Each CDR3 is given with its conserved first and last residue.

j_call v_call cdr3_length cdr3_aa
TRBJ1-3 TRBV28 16 CASSPGGSGAGNTIYF
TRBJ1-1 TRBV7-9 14 CASSFYEGNTEAFF
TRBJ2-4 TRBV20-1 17 CSAGRPGGRARFSIQYF
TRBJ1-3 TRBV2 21 CASSDDLTGINDRRSGNTIYF
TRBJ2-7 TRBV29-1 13 CSVGLAGQPEQYF
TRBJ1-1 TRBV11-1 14 CASTPDRGRTEAFF
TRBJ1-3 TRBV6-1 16 CASSESTGLPGNTIYF
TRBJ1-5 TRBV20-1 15 CSAPTSGHLDQPQHF
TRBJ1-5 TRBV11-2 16 CASSERTGASNQPQHF
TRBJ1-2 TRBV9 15 CASSPLNRGDYGYTF
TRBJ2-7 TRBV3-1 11 CASSSGGEQYF
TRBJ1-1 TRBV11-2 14 CASTLQRVAPEAFF
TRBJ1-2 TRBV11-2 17 CVSSSFGGGRGRYGYTF
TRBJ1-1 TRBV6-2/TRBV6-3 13 CASSRQGSTEAFF
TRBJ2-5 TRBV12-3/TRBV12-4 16 CASSLMASGPQETQYF
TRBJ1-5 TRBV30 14 CAWRSTGSNQPQHF
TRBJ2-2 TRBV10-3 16 CAMARDSNLDTGELFF
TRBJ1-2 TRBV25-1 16 CASSEFGTGLFYGYTF
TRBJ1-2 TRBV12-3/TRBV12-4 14 CASSPDRGHGGYTF
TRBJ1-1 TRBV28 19 CASSPHSWYTLRQDTEAFF
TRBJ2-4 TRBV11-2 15 CASTQWPDLPNIQYF
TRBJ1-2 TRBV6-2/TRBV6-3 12 CATQTGMYGYTF
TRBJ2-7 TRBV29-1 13 CSVEREPSYEQYF
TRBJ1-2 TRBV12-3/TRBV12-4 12 CASSSTGYGYTF
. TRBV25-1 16 CASSGNLAGEQNIQYF
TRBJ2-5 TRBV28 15 CASSQGAGVQETQYF
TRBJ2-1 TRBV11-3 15 CASSLGGGTYNEQFF
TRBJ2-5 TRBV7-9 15 CASSYRTPPGETQYF
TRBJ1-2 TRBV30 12 CACNRGPYGYTF
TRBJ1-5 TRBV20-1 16 CSARNPTGGWDQPQHF
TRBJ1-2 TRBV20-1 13 CSANKALGIGYTF
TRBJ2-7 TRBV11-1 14 CASSLEQGPYEQYF
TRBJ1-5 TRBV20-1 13 CSARERPGQPQHF
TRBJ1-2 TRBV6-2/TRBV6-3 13 CASGLHANYGYTF
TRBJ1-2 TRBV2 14 CASSVATGFYGYTF
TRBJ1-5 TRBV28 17 CASSSPPSAGVAQPQHF
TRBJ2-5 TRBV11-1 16 CASSIIRQGGQETQYF
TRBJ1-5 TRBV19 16 CASSDNPGTPLQPQHF
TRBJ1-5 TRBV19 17 CASAGQGIILRNQPQHF